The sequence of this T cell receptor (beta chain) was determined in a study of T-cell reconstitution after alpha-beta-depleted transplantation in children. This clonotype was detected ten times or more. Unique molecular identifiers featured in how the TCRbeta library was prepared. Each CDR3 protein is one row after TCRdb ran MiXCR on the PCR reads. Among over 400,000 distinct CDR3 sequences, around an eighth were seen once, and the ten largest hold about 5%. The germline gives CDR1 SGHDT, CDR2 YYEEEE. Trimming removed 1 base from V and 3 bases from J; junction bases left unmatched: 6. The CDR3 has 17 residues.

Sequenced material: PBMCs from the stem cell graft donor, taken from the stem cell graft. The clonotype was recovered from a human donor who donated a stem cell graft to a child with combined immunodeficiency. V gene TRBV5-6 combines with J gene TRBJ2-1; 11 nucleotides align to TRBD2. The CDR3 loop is CASSLMGLADVYNEQFF. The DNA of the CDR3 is TGTGCCAGCAGCTTGATGGGACTAGCGGACGTCTACAATGAGCAGTTCTTC.